The rows below give T cell receptor beta chains drawn from one sample of a study of blood T cells in healthy people across ages. TCRdb itself ran the 5' RACE reads through MiXCR, one entry per CDR3 protein. Of about 780,000 distinct CDR3 sequences listed, 35% to 60% are singletons. The sample comprised blood. The origin of the receptors is a man older than 75 in good health. Both conserved end residues are part of each CDR3.

cdr3_length	v_call	j_call	cdr3_aa
17	TRBV20-1	TRBJ2-1	CSASAPGTSGSLNEQFF
16	TRBV28	TRBJ2-2	CASRPHGAGGTGELFF
14	TRBV6-6	TRBJ2-7	CASSYQFSSYEQYF
14	TRBV2	TRBJ2-2	CASGGLSNTRELFF
16	TRBV10-3	TRBJ2-5	CAISESGYTQGIEQYF
13	TRBV20-1	TRBJ1-2	CSARDAGLRGDTF
12	TRBV2	TRBJ2-7	CASSVTGSEQYF
16	TRBV7-2	TRBJ2-1	CASSLALWPAGNEQFF
17	TRBV7-2	TRBJ2-5	CASSLGTSGGLQETQYF
14	TRBV6-6	TRBJ2-3	CVSSSGSSTDTQYF
14	TRBV27	TRBJ1-3	CASMPGLSGNTIYF
15	TRBV5-1	TRBJ2-7	CASSTSGHISYEQYF
17	TRBV6-2/TRBV6-3	NA	CASTLDQTASQGKTQYF
15	TRBV7-2	TRBJ2-1	CASSLLRTGDNEQFF
14	TRBV20-1	TRBJ2-7	CSATGLAFTYEQYF
16	TRBV20-1	TRBJ1-1	CSARDEVIQVDTEAFF
16	TRBV6-5	TRBJ2-4	CASSFSDRPRWREQYF
15	TRBV27	TRBJ2-5	CASSLVRGAGETQYF
14	TRBV7-8	NA	CASSPSTAGNIQYF
14	TRBV14	TRBJ2-1	CASRGQSSYNEQFF
14	TRBV6-5	TRBJ2-7	CASSDRSFSYEQYF
17	TRBV6-2/TRBV6-3	TRBJ2-3	CASSYWAHSGSGNTQYF
15	TRBV5-1	TRBJ1-2	CASSSDATINYGYTF
14	TRBV6-1	TRBJ2-7	CASSEAFRGGSQYF
13	TRBV30	TRBJ1-1	CAWSVTGGTEAFF
14	TRBV3-1	TRBJ2-7	CASHAGGKAYEQYF
15	TRBV7-2	NA	CASSLDRGLGETQYF
13	TRBV6-2/TRBV6-3	TRBJ2-7	CASSDRTGDEQYF
14	TRBV7-9	TRBJ2-1	CASSLDPVRDEQFF
15	TRBV28	TRBJ2-7	CASRARDGSSYEQYF